This entry concerns a single T cell receptor beta chain. Its cognate antigen is unknown. Assay used: immunoSEQ multiplex PCR; TCRdb lists only in-frame clones, some missing. The sample has some 110,000 clones, approximately 88% seen once. The record originates from a study of cytomegalovirus exposure and HLA in healthy donors. Across the study: The 110 or so validation repertoires used a platform that matched the one used for the 600 to 750 first-cohort repertoires, as a later analysis reported. Study results and caveats: Rare TCR sequences predominated, though certain public TCRs were found in many donors. First-cohort TCR clusters were later found to tend to co-occur in the approximately 120 validation repertoires.

The donors were members of the validation cohort, which comprised 90 to 150 subjects and was separate from the first cohort of some 680 subjects. This CDR3 comprises 16 residues. V was shortened by 6 bases and J by 4 bases, with 21 bases between the two germline ends. Germline V gene lookup returns CDR1 MDHEN and CDR2 SYDVKM. The chain couples TRBV28 to TRBJ2-5, with D unclear. Material: PBMCs. This sequence originates from a man younger than 35 in good health and CMV-seronegative. The CDR3 protein is CASREIDGRRGETQYF. The CDR3 region has the DNA TGTGCCAGCAGGGAAATAGACGGCCGGAGAGGAGAGACCCAGTACTTC.